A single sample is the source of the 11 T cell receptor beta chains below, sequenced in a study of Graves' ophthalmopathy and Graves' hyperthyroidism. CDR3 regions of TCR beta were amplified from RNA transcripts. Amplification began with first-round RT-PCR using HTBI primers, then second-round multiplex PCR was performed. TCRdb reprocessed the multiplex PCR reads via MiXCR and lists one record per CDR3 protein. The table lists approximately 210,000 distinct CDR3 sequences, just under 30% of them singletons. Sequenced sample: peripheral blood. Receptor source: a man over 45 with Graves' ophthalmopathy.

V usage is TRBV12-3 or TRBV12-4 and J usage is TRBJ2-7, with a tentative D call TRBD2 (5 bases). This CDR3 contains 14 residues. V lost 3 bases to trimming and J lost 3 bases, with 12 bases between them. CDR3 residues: CASSLLGTSYEQYF. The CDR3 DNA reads TGTGCCAGCAGTTTGCTCGGCACTAGCTACGAGCAGTACTTC.

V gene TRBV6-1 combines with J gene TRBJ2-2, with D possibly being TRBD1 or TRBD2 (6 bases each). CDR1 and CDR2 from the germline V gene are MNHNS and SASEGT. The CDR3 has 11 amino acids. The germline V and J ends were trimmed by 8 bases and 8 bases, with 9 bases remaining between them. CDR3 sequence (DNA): TGTGCCAGCTCGGGGGCGGGGGAGCTGTTTTTT. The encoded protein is CASSGAGELFF.

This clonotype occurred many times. The CDR3 DNA is TGTGCCAGCAGTGAAGTAATCGGTAGAGGACTGACGAACACTGAAGCTTTCTTT. It translates to CASSEVIGRGLTNTEAFF. The V call is TRBV25-1, the J call TRBJ1-1, with D unresolved. The CDR3 consists of 18 residues. The germline gives CDR1 MGHDK, CDR2 SYGVNS. The V end was cut by 2 bases, the J end by 1 base, with 20 bases between.

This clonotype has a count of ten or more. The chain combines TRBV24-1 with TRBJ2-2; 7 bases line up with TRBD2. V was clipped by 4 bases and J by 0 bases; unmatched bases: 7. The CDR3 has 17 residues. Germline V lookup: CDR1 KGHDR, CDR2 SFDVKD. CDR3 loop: CATSDLTSDANTGELFF. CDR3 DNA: TGTGCCACCAGTGACCTCACTAGCGACGCGAACACCGGGGAGCTGTTTTTT.

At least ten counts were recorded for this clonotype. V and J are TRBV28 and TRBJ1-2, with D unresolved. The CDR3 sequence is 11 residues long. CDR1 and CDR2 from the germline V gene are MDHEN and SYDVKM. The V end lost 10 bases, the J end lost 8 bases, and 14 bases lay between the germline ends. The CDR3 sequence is CATTTGGGYTF. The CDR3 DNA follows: TGTGCCACCACCACGGGAGGGGGCTACACCTTC.

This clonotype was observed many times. CDR3 bases: TGTGCCAGCAGCTTAGAAACGCGGGGTAAGAACGAGCAGTACTTC. Encoded protein: CASSLETRGKNEQYF. The gene calls are TRBV11-2 and TRBJ2-7; TRBD2 is a possible D gene (6 bases). The CDR3 has 15 amino acids. Germline V CDR1 and CDR2: SGHAT, FQNNGV. Between the trimmed V and J ends, which lost 0 bases and 5 bases, there was a span of 14 bases.

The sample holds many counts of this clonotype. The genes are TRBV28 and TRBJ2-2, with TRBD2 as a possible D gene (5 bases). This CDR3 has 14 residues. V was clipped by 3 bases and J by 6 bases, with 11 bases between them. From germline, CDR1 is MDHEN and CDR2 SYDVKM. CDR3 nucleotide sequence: TGTGCCAGCAGTTTTCGTTCGGAGGCCGGGGAGCTGTTTTTT. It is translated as CASSFRSEAGELFF.

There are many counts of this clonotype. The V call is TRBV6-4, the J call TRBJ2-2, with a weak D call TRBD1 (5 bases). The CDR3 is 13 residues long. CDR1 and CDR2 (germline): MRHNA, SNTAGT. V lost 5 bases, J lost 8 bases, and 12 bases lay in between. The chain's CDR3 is CASSYDTGGELFF. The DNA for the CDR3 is TGTGCCAGCAGTTACGATACAGGAGGGGAGCTGTTTTTT.

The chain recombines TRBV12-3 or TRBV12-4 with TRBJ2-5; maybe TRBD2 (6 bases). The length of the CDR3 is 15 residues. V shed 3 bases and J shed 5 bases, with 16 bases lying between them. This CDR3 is CASSFAVGLGETQYF. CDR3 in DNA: TGTGCCAGCAGTTTCGCCGTGGGACTGGGGGAGACCCAGTACTTC.

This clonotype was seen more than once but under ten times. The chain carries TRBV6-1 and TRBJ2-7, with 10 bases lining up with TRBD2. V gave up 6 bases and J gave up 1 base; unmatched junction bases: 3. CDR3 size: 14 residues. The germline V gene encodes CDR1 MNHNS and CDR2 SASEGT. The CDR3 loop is CASSRSGRSYEQYF. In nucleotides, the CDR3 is TGTGCCAGCAGCCGTAGCGGGAGGTCCTACGAGCAGTACTTC.

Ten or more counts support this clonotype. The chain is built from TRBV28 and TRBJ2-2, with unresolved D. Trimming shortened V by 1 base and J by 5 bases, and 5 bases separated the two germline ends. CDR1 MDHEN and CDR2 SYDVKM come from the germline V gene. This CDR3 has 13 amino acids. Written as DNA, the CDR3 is TGTGCCAGCAGTTTATTGCCTACCGGGGAGCTGTTTTTT. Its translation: CASSLLPTGELFF.